This entry concerns a single T cell receptor beta chain. Its cognate antigen has yet to be identified. Base qualities were left out, and no much larger clone turns up one base away. Patients with autoimmune disease history or receiving systemic immunosuppression were excluded from the trial. Peripheral blood for TCR sequencing was drawn from every dose cohort at baseline, at cycle 4 day 1 and at cycle 7 day 1. Samples came from an open-label, multicenter, first-in-human phase I dose-escalation trial of ivuxolimab. Adults with locally advanced or metastatic melanoma, renal cell carcinoma, hepatocellular carcinoma or head and neck squamous cell carcinoma were enrolled in the trial. CD4+ and CD8+ T cells were sorted separately from peripheral blood before TCR sequencing. The data originate from a study of OX40 agonist ivuxolimab in advanced cancers. With regard to the full study: Ivuxolimab was a fully human IgG2 agonistic monoclonal antibody targeting the costimulatory receptor OX40 (CD134). Intravenous ivuxolimab was administered to patients every 2 weeks at six dose levels: 0.01, 0.1, 0.3, 1.5, 3 and 10 mg/kg. Among the 52 dose-escalation patients, around 19 had hepatocellular carcinoma, approximately 15 melanoma, 9 renal cell carcinoma and 9 head and neck cancer. In the dose-escalation cohort, 70% to 85% of patients were male, and the mean age was 60 years with a range of roughly 20 to 80. Prior anti-PD-1, anti-PD-L1 or anti-CTLA-4 therapy was permitted, and checkpoint inhibitors had been received by around 39% of dose-escalation patients. Three dose-escalation patients achieved partial responses, one with hepatocellular carcinoma and two with cutaneous melanoma. The point of sequencing TCRbeta in the periphery was to test whether ivuxolimab changed TCR sequence diversity and drove clonal T-cell expansion. The paper describes the monotherapy dose-escalation part (N of about 54 patients) of the phase I trial of ivuxolimab. Broader findings and caveats from the paper: Low levels of normalized T-cell clonal expansion were also seen in some patients who did not respond. Partial responders in the 0.1-3.0 mg/kg groups had among the lowest normalized peripheral clonal expansion, especially among CD8+ T cells. At doses of 0.1 to 3.0 mg/kg, clonal expansion of both CD4+ and CD8+ T cells in blood was seen between baseline and week 6. The antigen specificity of the clonally expanded peripheral T cells was not determined. After ivuxolimab, more expanded clones were found on average in CD8+ T cells than in CD4+ T cells.

CDR3 length: 14 amino acids, cysteine to phenylalanine. The retained sequence is limited to the CDR3, 42 bases, with the frame set at the first base. V sheds 5 bases and J sheds 1 base, leaving 11 bases between their ends. The germline V gene encodes CDR1 MDHEN and CDR2 SYDVKM. Genomic DNA was extracted from sorted cells for sequencing of the TCRbeta CDR3 region. The immunoSEQ Assay was used for sequencing of TCRbeta CDR3 regions. TCRdb carries this immuneACCESS record with in-frame sequences only. Its versions omit some clonotypes, under half of them owing to an unresolved V gene in the studies checked, with the rest unexplained. The sample records about 33,000 clones, less than 85% of which are singletons. The leading ten clones occupy about 22% of the sample.

This clonotype was sampled from an adult with an advanced solid tumor such as melanoma, head and neck, liver or kidney cancer. The rearranged segments are TRBV28 and TRBJ1-1; the D gene cannot be named for sure. The material sequenced was CD4+ or CD8+ T cells sorted from blood, taken in a trial of the OX40 agonist ivuxolimab. DNA sequence: TGTGCCAGCAGTCCCCTGTCGAGGAACACTGAAGCTTTCTTT. It codes for CASSPLSRNTEAFF.